The present TCR beta chain was sequenced within a study of CD8 T cells in ankylosing spondylitis. Between the trimmed V and J ends, which lost 5 bases and 6 bases, there was a span of 13 bases. In germline, CDR1 is MGHDK, CDR2 SYGVNS. The CDR3 length is 13 residues. MiXCR, run by TCRdb on the 5' RACE reads, gives a single entry per CDR3 protein. The table has some 700,000 distinct CDR3 sequences, 15% to 20% seen once. A note on this clonotype: Its antigen is not identified.

Findings and limits, study-wide: The disease-linked clones had a CD8+ phenotype and low blood frequencies. The study identified a TCR beta motif of several highly homologous variants that appeared characteristic of ankylosing spondylitis blood.

This sequence was found in a male donor with ankylosing spondylitis. Sequenced: blood, either unsorted or a sorted T cell fraction (not recorded which). This sequence joins TRBV25-1 and TRBJ1-2; the D gene is possibly TRBD1 (5 bases). CDR3 sequence: CASSRGLSDGYTF. The CDR3 DNA reads TGTGCCAGCAGTAGGGGATTAAGTGATGGCTACACCTTC.